Sequencing of this T cell receptor beta chain was carried out in a study of a mutant IDH1 vaccine in newly diagnosed glioma (dated by TCRdb to the early 2020s). With respect to the entire study: Patients were given eight vaccinations, in weeks 1, 3, 5, 7, 11, 15, 19 and 23, which matched visits V03 through V10. In the chemotherapy-containing groups, vaccination started alongside temozolomide cycles, whereas in patients who had radiotherapy alone it started 4-6 weeks after radiotherapy. The roughly 33 treated patients were roughly 62% male and around 40% female, with a mean age of around 40 years. Before enrollment, patients had received standard therapy of radiotherapy alone, temozolomide alone, or radiochemotherapy with temozolomide; most received the combination. Peripheral blood was collected at six visits: V03 (baseline), V05, V07, V10, V12 and V13. Longitudinal TCRB deep sequencing was done for about two dozen treated patients, wherever samples were available for exploratory analyses. Overall study outcomes, separate from this receptor: Changes in the top peripheral T cell clonotypes picked up by TCRB sequencing did not appear to be linked to pseudoprogression. Selection of PBMC samples for TCRB deep sequencing was based on availability. Vaccine-induced immune responses across multiple MHC alleles were detected in 93.3% of patients. According to the authors, sample limitations meant that analyses of patient blood samples could not be reproduced.

To prepare the library, the immunoSEQ multiplex PCR assay was applied. Following the manufacturer's protocol, the hsTCRB Kit was used to amplify rearranged TCR beta chain sequences. Sequencing of TCRB libraries was carried out on an Illumina MiSeq. As for the authors' bioinformatics: The kit vendor's proprietary platform handled demultiplexing, trimming and gene mapping. The table comes from immuneACCESS by way of TCRdb, which keeps in-frame sequences with V and J called. Part of the clones is missing from these tables; in studies checked, under half for an unresolved V gene and the rest for unknown reasons. V and J calls and clone size follow that table, whereas D and trimming were derived from the DNA. The sample contains 100,000 to 120,000 clones, roughly 88% of them found a single time. Roughly 0.57% of the sample lies in the top ten. In the paper's terms, the time point label means: week 11, during vaccination. A 20-mer mutant IDH1 peptide at 300 micrograms in Montanide made up each vaccine dose, which was injected subcutaneously together with topical imiquimod. The donors had newly diagnosed IDH1-mutant astrocytomas of WHO grade 3 or 4 that showed loss of nuclear ATRX. The samples were drawn from NOA16, a multicentre, single-arm, open-label phase I trial in Germany that tested a mutant IDH1 peptide vaccine in humans for the first time. Genomic DNA for TCRB sequencing was extracted from EDTA blood using the DNeasy Blood and Tissue Kit.

Relative to germline, V is 6 bases shorter and J is 2 bases shorter, with 17 bases between their ends. Inclusive of the bounding cysteine and phenylalanine, the CDR3 is 16 residues long. Just the 48-base CDR3 DNA is kept, in frame starting at base 1. The germline V gene sets CDR1 to MDHEN and CDR2 to SYDVKM. A remark on this clone: Which antigen it targets is not known. No much larger clonotype is one base removed from it; base qualities were not supplied.

Sequences were derived from PBMCs, sampled from a glioma patient whose treatment included an IDH1 peptide vaccine. The V and J segments used are TRBV28 and TRBJ1-3; the D gene cannot be resolved reliably. This clonotype was sampled from a woman aged 45-65 years with glioma. The nucleotide sequence reads TGTGCCAGCAGACCTCCGGACGGGTCGACTGGAAACACCATATATTTT. It is translated as CASRPPDGSTGNTIYF.